This T cell receptor (beta chain) was sequenced in a study of cytomegalovirus exposure and HLA in healthy donors. The CDR3 is made up of 15 amino acids. CDR1 is MDHEN and CDR2 is SYDVKM in the germline V gene. Trimming cost V 5 bases and J 6 bases, with 14 bases left between them. PCR was performed using 60 Vbeta and 13 Jbeta primers. Clones were sequenced by immunoSEQ multiplex PCR, and TCRdb holds only the in-frame ones, with some missing. The sample consists of some 90,000 clones, about four fifths of them appearing once. Sample: PBMCs. The clonotype comes from a female donor in good health and CMV-seropositive. The chain uses TRBV28 and TRBJ1-6; tentatively, D is TRBD1 (6 bases). For the CDR3, the DNA is TGTGCCAGCAGTCCCTTACTCAGGGGTAATTCACCCCTCCACTTT. It translates to CASSPLLRGNSPLHF.